What follows are 27 T cell receptor beta chains derived from one specimen sequenced in a study of blood T cell repertoires in COVID-19. Data came from immunoSEQ multiplex PCR; TCRdb stores just in-frame clones and leaves some out. The table records about 100,000 clones, about 90% of them present only once. Sequences were obtained from peripheral blood. The receptors come from a human donor in a cohort sampled during active COVID-19.

V is TRBV28 and J is TRBJ2-1; TRBD2 aligns across 7 bases. The CDR3 spans 14 residues. Looked up from germline, CDR1 is MDHEN and CDR2 is SYDVKM. V was clipped by 5 bases and J by 9 bases; unmatched bases: 10. CDR3 bases: TGTGCCAGCAGTCTAACTAGCGAAGCTAGTGAGCAGTTCTTC. Protein product: CASSLTSEASEQFF.

The chain carries TRBV7-8 and TRBJ1-2; a possible D gene is TRBD1 (6 bases). CDR1 SGHVS and CDR2 FQNEAQ come from the germline V gene. The V end was cut by 0 bases, the J end by 2 bases, with 7 bases between. This CDR3 region has 14 residues. CDR3 coding DNA: TGTGCCAGCAGCTTAGCGGACAGCAACTATGGCTACACCTTC. This sequence encodes CASSLADSNYGYTF.

The chain combines TRBV6-5 with TRBJ1-1, with D maybe TRBD1 (6 bases). The CDR3 length is 14 residues. V was clipped by 3 bases and J by 5 bases, with 13 bases between them. Germline V CDR1 and CDR2: MNHEY, SVGAGI. DNA of the CDR3: TGTGCCAGCAGTTATTTGGGCACAGGGACTGAAGCTTTCTTT. This sequence encodes CASSYLGTGTEAFF.

The chain combines TRBV19 with TRBJ2-2; 9 bases map to TRBD1. The J segment lost 5 bases and the V segment lost 3 bases, leaving 7 bases of the junction unmatched. The CDR3 totals 16 residues. Germline V gene sequence: CDR1 LNHDA, CDR2 SQIVND (reference sequence). The DNA of the CDR3 is TGTGCCAGTAGTATCCTCGGACAGGGGTGGACCGGGGAGCTGTTTTTT. Its protein is CASSILGQGWTGELFF.

The chain couples TRBV5-6 to TRBJ2-3; D perhaps matches TRBD1 (5 bases). This CDR3 has 17 residues. Trimming pared 3 bases from V and 4 bases from J, leaving 21 bases between. The germline gives CDR1 SGHDT, CDR2 YYEEEE. CDR3 region: CASSSPGQGREADTQYF. The CDR3 region has the DNA TGTGCCAGCAGCTCGCCCGGCCAGGGAAGGGAAGCAGATACGCAGTATTTT.

The CDR3 sequence is CASSTDGTGAYEQYF. The CDR3 region has the DNA TGTGCCAGTAGTACCGACGGGACAGGGGCCTACGAGCAGTACTTC. The rearrangement joins TRBV19 to TRBJ2-7; 10 bases agree with TRBD1. V lost 4 bases and J lost 2; bases outside the gene matches: 5. CDR1 and CDR2 (germline): LNHDA, SQIVND (reference sequence). The CDR3 is made up of 15 amino acids.

This sequence joins TRBV27 and TRBJ2-1; TRBD2 aligns across 9 bases. The CDR3 is made up of 15 amino acids. The junction had 8 bases not matched to a gene; V was cut back by 3 bases and J by 8 bases. Germline CDR1 reads MNHEY; CDR2 reads SMNVEV (reference sequence). CDR3 in amino acids: CASSLAGGLGDEQFF. CDR3 sequence (DNA): TGTGCCAGCAGTTTGGCGGGAGGGTTGGGCGATGAGCAGTTCTTC.

This clone was counted once. The rearrangement joins TRBV5-6 to TRBJ1-2; 10 nucleotides align to TRBD1. The V gene's germline CDR1 is SGHDT and CDR2 YYEEEE. The length of the CDR3 is 19 residues. The V gene end was trimmed by 5 bases and the J gene end by 4 bases; junction bases not matched to a gene: 20. The CDR3 DNA follows: TGTGCCAGCAGGCAGCAATCCGGGACAGGGGCCCTACTAAGCTATGGCTACACCTTC. Protein: CASRQQSGTGALLSYGYTF.

This chain links TRBV10-3 with TRBJ2-7; 11 bases align to TRBD2. There are 14 residues in the CDR3. V was clipped by 6 bases and J by 3 bases; unmatched bases: 4. Germline values: CDR1 ENHRY, CDR2 SYGVKD. The CDR3 coding sequence is TGTGCCATCAGCAAGACTAGCGGGATCTACGAGCAGTACTTC. It codes for CAISKTSGIYEQYF.

The genes are TRBV7-6 and TRBJ2-7, with 11 bases aligning to TRBD2. CDR3 length: 21 residues. The germline gives CDR1 SGHVS, CDR2 FNYEAQ. V lost 1 base to trimming and J lost 3 bases; unmatched junction nucleotides: 20. In nucleotides, the CDR3 is TGTGCCAGCAGCTTAGAGGGGACAGGGTGGCTAGCGGGAGGCTCCGGCTACGAGCAGTACTTC. This gives the protein CASSLEGTGWLAGGSGYEQYF.

The J gene is TRBJ1-1, the V gene TRBV13; 9 bases align to TRBD1. The CDR3 is 14 residues long. With 1 base clipped from V and 5 bases from J, the junction kept 2 bases outside the gene matches. Per germline, CDR1 PRHDT and CDR2 FYEKMQ (reference sequence). In nucleotides, the CDR3 is TGTGCCAGCAGCTTAGACAGGGGGCTGACTGAAGCTTTCTTT. Its translation is CASSLDRGLTEAFF.

Concerning this clone itself: An end of the junction differs from the germline gene, which may be a read error. Distinct nucleotide sequences in the sample also encode this CDR3. This chain connects TRBV13 to TRBJ2-1, with no clear D. The CDR3 loop spans 13 amino acids. Germline lookup yields CDR1 PRHDT and CDR2 FYEKMQ (reference sequence). CDR3 nucleotides: TGCGCCAGCAGCCCCAGGCAATACAATGAGCAGTTCTTC. It translates to CASSPRQYNEQFF. The entire variable domain, with the rest obtained from reference TRBV13 and TRBJ2-1, is as follows: AAGVIQSPRHLIKEKRETATLKCYPIPRHDTVYWYQQGPGQDPQFLISFYEKMQSDKGSIPDRFSAQQFSDYHSELNMSSLELGDSALYFCASSPRQYNEQFFGPGTRLTVL.

The chain joins TRBV18 to TRBJ1-5, with D perhaps matching TRBD1 (6 bases). The ends were cut back, 3 bases at V and 5 bases at J, with 8 bases in the middle. The CDR3 consists of 13 residues. CDR1 KGHSH and CDR2 LQKENI come from the germline V gene. The CDR3 region has the DNA TGTGCCAGCTCACCCGCAGGGGATCAGCCCCAGCATTTT. Its translation is CASSPAGDQPQHF. Together with reference TRBV18 and TRBJ1-5, the CDR3 gives the full variable domain: NAGVMQNPRHLVRRRGQEARLRCSPMKGHSHVYWYRQLPEEGLKFMVYLQKENIIDESGMPKERFSAEFPKEGPSILRIQQVVRGDSAAYFCASSPAGDQPQHFGDGTRLSIL.

This clone came up once. The chain links TRBV7-2 to TRBJ2-7, with no clear D. The CDR3 spans 14 residues. Germline V gene lookup returns CDR1 SGHTA and CDR2 FQGNSA. V lost 5 bases and J 1 base, leaving 12 bases between the germline ends. CDR3 sequence (DNA): TGTGCCAGCAGCCAGGTGATGGGTTCCTACGAGCAGTACTTC. Protein sequence: CASSQVMGSYEQYF.

The rearrangement joins TRBV5-6 to TRBJ2-1; a weak D match, TRBD1 (6 bases). This CDR3 comprises 14 residues. V gave up 0 bases and J gave up 9 bases, with 13 bases separating them. Looked up from germline, CDR1 is SGHDT and CDR2 is YYEEEE. The CDR3 bases are TGTGCCAGCAGCTTGGCTGCCAGGGGTGCTGAGCAGTTCTTC. This codes for CASSLAARGAEQFF. Together with reference TRBV5-6 and TRBJ2-1, the CDR3 gives the full variable domain: DAGVTQSPTHLIKTRGQQVTLRCSPKSGHDTVSWYQQALGQGPQFIFQYYEEEERQRGNFPDRFSGHQFPNYSSELNVNALLLGDSALYLCASSLAARGAEQFFGPGTRLTVL.

The table lists this clone with a count of one. Here the CDR3 DNA reads TGTGCCAGTAGTATGGGCCGCGACAACAGTCAGCCCCAGCATTTT. Translation: CASSMGRDNSQPQHF. The rearrangement joins TRBV19 to TRBJ1-5; unclear D gene. Germline loops: CDR1 LNHDA, CDR2 SQIVND (reference sequence). The CDR3 is made up of 15 amino acids. Trimming shortened V by 3 bases and J by 6 bases, and 15 bases separated the two germline ends.

With respect to this clone: Its ends do not fully match the called genes, so a read error is possible. The rearrangement joins TRBV7-7 to TRBJ2-3; D might be TRBD2 (6 bases). The CDR3 totals 13 residues. CDR1 SSHAT and CDR2 FNYEAQ come from the germline V gene (reference sequence). The CDR3 DNA follows: TGTGCTAGCAGCCCCGCCGGGGGTGATACGCAGTATTTT. Translated: CASSPAGGDTQYF.

This clone was seen only once. V and J are TRBV7-9 and TRBJ2-2; TRBD1 aligns across 8 bases. The CDR3 runs to 15 residues. Germline loops: CDR1 SEHNR, CDR2 FQNEAQ (reference sequence). V was clipped by 8 bases and J by 1 base; unmatched bases: 6. CDR3 protein: CASRPGQGNTGELFF. The CDR3 nucleotides read TGTGCCAGCCGACCCGGACAGGGGAACACCGGGGAGCTGTTTTTT.

The chain joins TRBV28 to TRBJ1-1, with D possibly matching TRBD1 (6 bases). V lost 5 bases and J lost 4, with 17 bases in between. CDR1 and CDR2 (germline): MDHEN, SYDVKM. The CDR3 consists of 15 residues. The CDR3 bases are TGTGCCAGCAGTAGTGGGGGCGCCACGGGCACTGAAGCTTTCTTT. Protein: CASSSGGATGTEAFF.

V is TRBV30 and J is TRBJ2-3; the D gene is possibly TRBD2 (5 bases). The germline V gene has CDR1 GTSNPN and CDR2 SVGIG (reference sequence). V was trimmed by 0 bases and J by 7 bases, leaving 8 bases between them. The CDR3 covers 12 residues. Written as DNA, the CDR3 is TGTGCCTGGAGTGTAGAGCGGAATACGCAGTATTTT. It codes for CAWSVERNTQYF.

Written as DNA, the CDR3 is TGTGCCAGCATCTCCCGGGATACGCAGTATTTT. The encoded protein is CASISRDTQYF. The chain combines TRBV28 with TRBJ2-3; D gene uncertain. V lost 7 bases and J lost 6, with 8 bases in between. Germline-derived CDR1 and CDR2 are MDHEN and SYDVKM. The CDR3 covers 11 residues.

This clone appeared a few times. The chain carries TRBV6-5 and TRBJ1-1, with 8 bases lining up with TRBD1. Germline values: CDR1 MNHEY, CDR2 SVGAGI. J was trimmed by 4 bases and V by 6 bases; bases with no gene match: 7. CDR3 size: 14 residues. The CDR3: CASRQSDRGTEAFF. As DNA, the CDR3 is TGTGCCAGCAGGCAATCCGACAGGGGCACTGAAGCTTTCTTT.

The rearrangement joins TRBV5-4 to TRBJ2-7, with D possibly matching TRBD1 (6 bases). The ends were cut back, 4 bases at V and 2 bases at J, with 13 bases in the middle. The length of the CDR3 is 14 residues. Germline V gives CDR1 SGHNT, CDR2 YYREEE (reference sequence). The CDR3 reads CASSLGTKPYEQYF. The CDR3 bases are TGTGCCAGCAGCCTGGGGACAAAACCCTACGAGCAGTACTTC.

The rearrangement joins TRBV5-4 to TRBJ2-7; tentative D call: TRBD1 (6 bases). Germline V gene lookup returns CDR1 SGHNT and CDR2 YYREEE (reference sequence). Trimming cost V 4 bases and J 0 bases, with 14 bases left between them. The CDR3 is 15 amino acids. Here the CDR3 DNA reads TGTGCCAGCAGCCATGGGGGCGGACCCTCCTACGAGCAGTACTTC. Amino acid sequence: CASSHGGGPSYEQYF.

This clone was seen only a few times. This chain joins TRBV5-1 and TRBJ2-3; the match to TRBD2 covers 10 bases. From germline, CDR1 is SGHRS and CDR2 YFSETQ. The J segment lost 1 base and the V segment lost 5 bases, leaving 10 bases of the junction unmatched. This CDR3 region has 17 residues. The CDR3: CASSISGRAGGTDTQYF. CDR3 bases: TGCGCCAGCAGTATCAGCGGGAGGGCCGGAGGCACAGATACGCAGTATTTT.

Many counts were recorded for this clone. V and J are TRBV25-1 and TRBJ1-2; 10 nucleotides line up with TRBD1. The V segment lost 3 bases and the J segment 5 bases; nucleotides outside the gene matches: 9. The CDR3 runs 16 residues. The germline gives CDR1 MGHDK, CDR2 SYGVNS. CDR3: CASSEAPTGGRYGYTF. Here the CDR3 DNA reads TGTGCCAGCAGTGAGGCGCCGACAGGGGGCAGGTATGGCTACACCTTC.

This rearrangement joins TRBV5-5 to TRBJ1-2; tentative D call: TRBD1 (5 bases). The V end was cut by 1 base, the J end by 6 bases, with 13 bases between. This CDR3 spans 14 amino acids. CDR1 and CDR2 from the germline V gene are SGHKS and YYEKEE (reference sequence). CDR3 sequence (DNA): TGTGCCAGCAGCTTGAGGCAGGGAAACGATGGCTACACCTTC. Encoded protein: CASSLRQGNDGYTF.